Below, 9 T cell receptor beta chains from the same sample are listed, as sequenced in a study of blood T cell repertoires in COVID-19. Measured with immunoSEQ multiplex PCR; TCRdb has only the in-frame clones, and not every one. This table holds about 86,000 clones, 80% to 85% found once. Input material: peripheral blood. Receptors originate from a woman at least 80 years old with active or convalescent COVID-19.

This sequence joins TRBV11-3 and TRBJ2-3; D perhaps matches TRBD2 (6 bases). Germline CDR1 SGHNT, CDR2 YENEEA. V was pared by 2 bases and J by 1 base, with 7 bases between. The CDR3 totals 14 residues. In DNA, the CDR3 is TGTGCCAGCAGCTTATTAGCGGGCACAGATACGCAGTATTTT. This encodes CASSLLAGTDTQYF.

This rearrangement joins TRBV10-3 to TRBJ1-4; tentative D call: TRBD1 (6 bases). There are 14 residues in the CDR3. Germline V gene sequence: CDR1 ENHRY, CDR2 SYGVKD. The germline V and J ends were trimmed by 2 bases and 7 bases, with 11 bases remaining between them. CDR3 DNA sequence: TGTGCCATCAGTGAGAGTCTCAGGGGTGAAAAACTGTTTTTT. This codes for CAISESLRGEKLFF.

V and J are TRBV25-1 and TRBJ1-2, with D perhaps TRBD1 (5 bases). Per the germline V gene, CDR1 is MGHDK and CDR2 is SYGVNS. The CDR3 has 14 residues. Trimming pared 4 bases from V and 6 bases from J, leaving 15 bases between. CDR3 sequence reads: CASSVPGSENGYTF. CDR3 coding DNA: TGTGCCAGCAGTGTTCCAGGGTCTGAAAATGGCTACACCTTC.

The chain combines TRBV19 with TRBJ1-1; D unresolved. Trimming stripped 3 bases from V and 7 bases from J, with 24 bases between. The germline CDR1 and CDR2 sequences are LNHDA and SQIVND (reference sequence). This CDR3 is 17 amino acids long. This CDR3 reads CASSIGPNRAGGGEAFF. CDR3 nucleotide sequence: TGTGCCAGTAGTATTGGCCCGAACCGGGCAGGAGGAGGTGAAGCTTTCTTT. The variable domain in full, completed from reference TRBV19 and TRBJ1-1, reads DGGITQSPKYLFRKEGQNVTLSCEQNLNHDAMYWYRQDPGQGLRLIYYSQIVNDFQKGDIAEGYSVSREKKESFPLTVTSAQKNPTAFYLCASSIGPNRAGGGEAFFGQGTRLTVV.

DNA of the CDR3: TGTGCCAGCTCACCAGCCACTCGGTCGTTGACTGAAGCTTTCTTT. This codes for CASSPATRSLTEAFF. The V and J genes are TRBV18 and TRBJ1-1; D unclear. Per the germline V gene, CDR1 is KGHSH and CDR2 is LQKENI. The CDR3 is 15 amino acids. V lost 2 bases and J lost 5, with 15 bases in between.

This clone was seen a handful of times. The genes are TRBV7-3 and TRBJ1-6, with D perhaps matching TRBD1 (5 bases). Per the germline V gene, CDR1 is SGHTA and CDR2 is FQGTGA. The V end lost 2 bases, the J end lost 10 bases, and 15 bases lay between the germline ends. This CDR3 region has 15 residues. The CDR3 protein is CASSLLGHRSSPLHF. In DNA, the CDR3 is TGTGCCAGCAGCTTACTCGGACATCGGTCGTCACCCCTCCACTTT.

This chain links TRBV27 with TRBJ2-5, with D hard to call. Trimming took 3 bases from V and 7 from J, leaving 12 bases between them. The CDR3 is made up of 13 amino acids. Per the germline V gene, CDR1 is MNHEY and CDR2 is SMNVEV (reference sequence). CDR3: CASSFSRSLTQYF. The CDR3 region has the DNA TGTGCCAGCAGTTTTAGTAGGAGTTTGACCCAGTACTTC.

The chain recombines TRBV30 with TRBJ1-6, with a possible D match to TRBD1 (6 bases). This CDR3 comprises 12 residues. Looked up from germline, CDR1 is GTSNPN and CDR2 is SVGIG (reference sequence). V was trimmed by 0 bases and J by 14 bases, leaving 11 bases between them. CDR3 region: CAWSVPGAALHF. In DNA form, the CDR3 reads TGTGCCTGGAGTGTCCCAGGGGCGGCCCTCCACTTT.

The CDR3 sequence: CASSIGLAGDTQYF. The CDR3, as DNA: TGTGCCAGTAGTATCGGGTTAGCGGGAGATACGCAGTATTTT. The chain links TRBV19 to TRBJ2-3; 7 bases fit TRBD2. CDR3 size: 14 residues. The trim removed 3 bases at V and 5 bases at J, leaving 5 bases unmatched. Germline lookup yields CDR1 LNHDA and CDR2 SQIVND (reference sequence).